The sequence of this T cell receptor (beta chain) was determined in a study of cytomegalovirus exposure and HLA in healthy donors. V shed 6 bases and J 3 bases; nucleotides not matched to a gene: 21. The CDR3 is 20 amino acids. Germline values: CDR1 SNHLY, CDR2 FYNNEI. The PCR ran on 60 Vbeta and 13 Jbeta primers. Assay: immunoSEQ multiplex PCR; the TCRdb copy retains only in-frame clones and omits some. The table has just under 65,000 clones, roughly 77% seen once; the top ten hold around 4%. Study observations and caveats: An analysis was carried out later, and it reportedly showed fewer N-insertions in an Asian-associated ancestry cluster than the approximately 700-donor mean. The sole available immune exposure information was CMV serostatus.

On this clone itself: Antigen specificity is unknown.

The sample was PBMCs. This TCR was recovered from a woman between 25 and 40 years old in good health and CMV-seronegative. The chain is built from TRBV2 and TRBJ1-2; 11 bases align to TRBD1. CDR3 DNA: TGTGCCAGCAGATTACCTGGCGAGATGGACAGGGGGCGGGAGGACTATGGCTACACCTTC. It encodes CASRLPGEMDRGREDYGYTF.